This entry lists 23 T cell receptor beta chains sequenced from one sample in a study of cytomegalovirus exposure and HLA in healthy donors. This PCR relied on a set of 60 Vbeta primers and 13 Jbeta primers. Sequencing used immunoSEQ multiplex PCR; TCRdb keeps in-frame clones, though not all of them. The table shows some 180,000 clones, with roughly four fifths occurring only once. The sample was PBMCs. The origin of the receptors is a man under 40 in good health and CMV-seronegative.

This chain uses TRBV27 with TRBJ2-1, with D perhaps TRBD2 (5 bases). This CDR3 is built from 13 residues. Between the trimmed V and J ends, which lost 3 bases and 8 bases, there was a span of 11 bases. Per the germline V gene, CDR1 is MNHEY and CDR2 is SMNVEV (reference sequence). The CDR3 loop is CASSFPSGDEQFF. The CDR3 DNA is TGTGCCAGCAGTTTTCCCAGCGGCGATGAGCAGTTCTTC.

The genes are TRBV5-1 and TRBJ1-1, with D perhaps matching TRBD1 (6 bases). Trimming left V 0 bases short and J 9 bases short, with 18 bases between. Germline V CDR1 and CDR2: SGHRS, YFSETQ. The CDR3 consists of 15 residues. The CDR3 loop reads CASSLGEQQGLKAFF. The DNA of the CDR3 is TGCGCCAGCAGCTTGGGGGAACAACAGGGATTGAAAGCTTTCTTT.

This chain uses TRBV28 with TRBJ2-2; no clear D gene. Per germline, CDR1 MDHEN and CDR2 SYDVKM. The ends were cut back, 1 base at V and 5 bases at J, with 8 bases in the middle. The CDR3 has 14 amino acids. The CDR3 sequence is CASSLLASTGELFF. The CDR3 bases are TGTGCCAGCAGTTTATTGGCCTCTACCGGGGAGCTGTTTTTT.

V gene TRBV27 combines with J gene TRBJ2-1, with TRBD1 as a possible D gene (6 bases). V was shortened by 5 bases and J by 4 bases, with 15 bases between the two germline ends. Germline loops: CDR1 MNHEY, CDR2 SMNVEV (reference sequence). CDR3 length equals 15 residues. DNA for the CDR3: TGTGCCAGCAGTGCACAGGGTTTGGGATACAATGAGCAGTTCTTC. Translated: CASSAQGLGYNEQFF.

J is TRBJ1-1 and V is TRBV6-6, with 7 positions matching TRBD1. The CDR3 sequence is 15 residues long. Germline assignment: CDR1 MNHNY and CDR2 SVGAGI (reference sequence). V was clipped by 7 bases and J by 1 base; unmatched bases: 9. CDR3 amino acids: CASNFDRAKNTEAFF. DNA of the CDR3: TGTGCCAGCAATTTTGACAGGGCAAAGAACACTGAAGCTTTCTTT.

This chain links TRBV10-3 with TRBJ2-5; 9 nucleotides align to TRBD1. CDR1 and CDR2 (germline): ENHRY, SYGVKD. This CDR3 comprises 14 residues. V lost 2 bases, J lost 5 bases, and 3 bases stayed unmatched. This CDR3 reads CAISENRGLETQYF. CDR3 bases: TGTGCCATCAGTGAGAACAGGGGGCTGGAGACCCAGTACTTC.

V usage is TRBV28 and J usage is TRBJ2-3; unclear D gene. Germline V gene lookup returns CDR1 MDHEN and CDR2 SYDVKM. This CDR3 has 12 residues. V lost 3 bases and J lost 2, with 3 bases in between. The CDR3 loop is CASSLATDTQYF. CDR3 coding DNA: TGTGCCAGCAGTTTGGCCACAGATACGCAGTATTTT.

J is TRBJ1-3 and V is TRBV10-3, with D unclear. V was shortened by 3 bases and J by 0 bases, with 6 bases between the two germline ends. The V gene's germline CDR1 is ENHRY and CDR2 SYGVKD. There are 14 residues in the CDR3. CDR3 DNA sequence: TGTGCCATCAGTGAAAACAGCTCTGGAAACACCATATATTTT. Residues: CAISENSSGNTIYF.

The V call is TRBV2, the J call TRBJ1-1; no definite D call. In germline, CDR1 is SNHLY, CDR2 FYNNEI. V was clipped by 4 bases and J by 3 bases, with 9 bases between them. The CDR3 is made up of 13 amino acids. The CDR3 region is CASSGGTYTEAFF. The DNA for the CDR3 is TGTGCCAGCAGTGGCGGCACCTACACTGAAGCTTTCTTT.

This clone occurred once. The chain recombines TRBV27 with TRBJ2-3; D might be TRBD2 (6 bases). Trimming stripped 3 bases from V and 4 bases from J, with 14 bases between. CDR1 is MNHEY and CDR2 is SMNVEV in the germline V gene (reference sequence). The CDR3 loop spans 15 amino acids. CDR3 DNA sequence: TGTGCCAGCAGTTTGACGGGAGTGCGCGCAGATACGCAGTATTTT. Encoded protein: CASSLTGVRADTQYF.

The chain recombines TRBV28 with TRBJ2-5, with D perhaps matching TRBD2 (5 bases). The CDR3 has 13 amino acids. Looked up from germline, CDR1 is MDHEN and CDR2 is SYDVKM. V was shortened by 1 base and J by 12 bases, with 15 bases between the two germline ends. CDR3 protein: CASSLLPAGPEYF. The CDR3, as DNA: TGTGCCAGCAGTTTATTGCCTGCGGGTCCTGAGTACTTC.

The J gene is TRBJ2-5, the V gene TRBV7-3, with 7 nucleotides matching TRBD2. The V gene's germline CDR1 is SGHTA and CDR2 FQGTGA. The CDR3 is 16 amino acids. J lost 5 bases, V lost 5 bases, and 14 bases had no gene match. The CDR3: CASSPVAGRAVETQYF. In DNA, the CDR3 is TGTGCCAGCAGCCCCGTTGCGGGGAGGGCCGTGGAGACCCAGTACTTC.

The chain has TRBV7-9 and TRBJ2-7, with D perhaps matching TRBD2 (5 bases). There are 13 residues in the CDR3. Between the trimmed V and J ends, which lost 2 bases and 2 bases, there was a span of 7 bases. Germline-derived CDR1 and CDR2 are SEHNR and FQNEAQ (reference sequence). CDR3 protein: CASSLSGAYEQYF. Written as DNA, the CDR3 is TGTGCCAGCAGCTTAAGCGGAGCCTACGAGCAGTACTTC.

The V and J genes are TRBV9 and TRBJ1-5; no firm D call. The germline gives CDR1 SGDLS, CDR2 YYNGEE. The V end was cut by 3 bases, the J end by 7 bases, with 11 bases between. This CDR3 has 13 residues. This CDR3 reads CASSAAGFQPQHF. The CDR3 DNA follows: TGTGCCAGCAGCGCCGCGGGTTTCCAGCCCCAGCATTTT. Supplemented by reference TRBV9 and TRBJ1-5, the full variable domain reads DSGVTQTPKHLITATGQRVTLRCSPRSGDLSVYWYQQSLDQGLQFLIQYYNGEERAKGNILERFSAQQFPDLHSELNLSSLELGDSALYFCASSAAGFQPQHFGDGTRLSIL.

The rearrangement links TRBV5-4 to TRBJ1-2, with 8 bases that match TRBD1. The CDR3 is 16 residues long. CDR1 and CDR2 from the germline V gene are SGHNT and YYREEE (reference sequence). V lost 0 bases to trimming and J lost 4 bases; unmatched junction nucleotides: 8. Written as DNA, the CDR3 is TGTGCCAGCAGCTTGGAGGGGGGAGACAGGGGCTATGGCTACACCTTC. Its protein is CASSLEGGDRGYGYTF.

This clone was detected only a few times. The chain recombines TRBV27 with TRBJ2-1; a possible D gene is TRBD2 (5 bases). The CDR3 sequence is 16 residues long. Trimming pared 5 bases from V and 3 bases from J, leaving 17 bases between. Germline V gives CDR1 MNHEY, CDR2 SMNVEV (reference sequence). CDR3 protein: CASSPLATTYYNEQFF. Written as DNA, the CDR3 is TGTGCCAGCAGTCCCCTAGCCACTACATACTACAATGAGCAGTTCTTC.

The rearrangement uses TRBV5-4 and TRBJ2-4; TRBD1 agrees at 8 bases. V lost 4 bases and J lost 6; bases outside the gene matches: 6. Germline V gene lookup returns CDR1 SGHNT and CDR2 YYREEE (reference sequence). The CDR3 is 14 residues long. Here the CDR3 DNA reads TGTGCCAGCAGCAAGGGACAGGCTGTAAACATTCAGTACTTC. It translates to CASSKGQAVNIQYF.

This chain joins TRBV11-2 and TRBJ2-1; D perhaps matches TRBD1 (6 bases). The CDR3 covers 17 residues. The V end was cut by 6 bases, the J end by 4 bases, with 22 bases between. Germline CDR1 is SGHAT and CDR2 is FQNNGV. In DNA form, the CDR3 reads TGTGCCAGCAGGTCTCTAACAGGGAAAAGGACTTACAATGAGCAGTTCTTC. The encoded protein is CASRSLTGKRTYNEQFF. Based on the CDR3 plus reference TRBV11-2 and TRBJ2-1, the full variable domain is EAGVAQSPRYKIIEKRQSVAFWCNPISGHATLYWYQQILGQGPKLLIQFQNNGVVDDSQLPKDRFSAERLKGVDSTLKIQPAKLEDSAVYLCASRSLTGKRTYNEQFFGPGTRLTVL.

This clone was seen more than once but under ten times. The sample has other DNA sequences that encode this CDR3 too. The chain employs TRBV5-1 and TRBJ1-2; 9 positions match TRBD1. After removal of 0 bases from V and 3 bases from J, the junction contained 0 bases not matched to a gene. This CDR3 spans 14 amino acids. CDR1 and CDR2 (germline): SGHRS, YFSETQ. The CDR3 is CASSLGQGDYGYTF. The CDR3 DNA reads TGCGCCAGCAGCTTGGGACAGGGGGACTATGGCTACACCTTC.

This clone was seen a handful of times. The rearrangement links TRBV27 to TRBJ1-5, with D perhaps TRBD1 (5 bases). This CDR3 has 16 amino acids. From germline, CDR1 is MNHEY and CDR2 SMNVEV (reference sequence). Trimming stripped 4 bases from V and 1 base from J, with 14 bases between. The CDR3 loop reads CASSSGREASNQPQHF. In nucleotides, the CDR3 is TGTGCCAGCAGTTCCGGCAGGGAGGCAAGCAATCAGCCCCAGCATTTT.

The CDR3 nucleotides read TGTGCCAGCTCACCAGTCTCGGGACTAGCGGGCTCCCCGATCTACAATGAGCAGTTCTTC. Residues: CASSPVSGLAGSPIYNEQFF. The chain joins TRBV18 to TRBJ2-1, with TRBD2 matching over 12 bases. The germline CDR1 and CDR2 sequences are KGHSH and LQKENI. J was trimmed by 3 bases and V by 2 bases; bases with no gene match: 14. This CDR3 is built from 20 residues.

This clone has just a few counts. The gene calls are TRBV6-4 and TRBJ2-3; 10 bases line up with TRBD2. The CDR3 runs 15 residues. Germline V lookup: CDR1 MRHNA, CDR2 SNTAGT. V trimming: 3 bases; J trimming: 3 bases; junction bases outside the gene matches: 3. This CDR3 is CASSESSGRTDTQYF. In DNA form, the CDR3 reads TGTGCCAGCAGTGAGTCTAGCGGGAGAACAGATACGCAGTATTTT.

V is TRBV2 and J is TRBJ2-1, with D uncertain. CDR1 SNHLY and CDR2 FYNNEI come from the germline V gene. Between the trimmed V and J ends, which lost 2 bases and 8 bases, there was a span of 10 bases. The CDR3 consists of 13 residues. The CDR3 DNA reads as TGTGCCAGCAGTGAAAATCTCGTCCATGAGCAGTTCTTC. This codes for CASSENLVHEQFF.